The text below deals with one T cell receptor beta chain. The antigen is unknown. Specified time point: baseline pretreatment blood. As for treatment: 15 Gy SBRT to primary tumor, nephrectomy 4 weeks later. Clones were read by immunoSEQ multiplex PCR, and TCRdb kept only the in-frame ones, dropping some. The sample lists just over 95,000 clones, about 88% occurring once. Germline CDR1 is MNHNS and CDR2 is SASEGT. V dropped 2 bases and J dropped 5 bases, with 6 bases sitting between them. The length of the CDR3 is 12 residues. This sample is part of a study of radiation and T cells in renal cell carcinoma. Study summary: Nephrectomy followed 15 Gy stereotactic body radiation by 4 weeks.

Study outcomes and limitations: Top tumor clonotypes rose in blood 2 weeks post-radiation, then contracted. No pretreatment tumor biopsies were available for baseline clonotypes.

The sequencing here drew on blood, taken from a patient whose treatment included radiotherapy and nephrectomy. The chain links TRBV6-1 to TRBJ1-2; D call uncertain. This receptor was taken from a man between 50 and 59 years old with renal cell carcinoma. Here the CDR3 DNA reads TGTGCCAGCAGTGAAATCGAGTATGGCTACACCTTC. Its translation: CASSEIEYGYTF.